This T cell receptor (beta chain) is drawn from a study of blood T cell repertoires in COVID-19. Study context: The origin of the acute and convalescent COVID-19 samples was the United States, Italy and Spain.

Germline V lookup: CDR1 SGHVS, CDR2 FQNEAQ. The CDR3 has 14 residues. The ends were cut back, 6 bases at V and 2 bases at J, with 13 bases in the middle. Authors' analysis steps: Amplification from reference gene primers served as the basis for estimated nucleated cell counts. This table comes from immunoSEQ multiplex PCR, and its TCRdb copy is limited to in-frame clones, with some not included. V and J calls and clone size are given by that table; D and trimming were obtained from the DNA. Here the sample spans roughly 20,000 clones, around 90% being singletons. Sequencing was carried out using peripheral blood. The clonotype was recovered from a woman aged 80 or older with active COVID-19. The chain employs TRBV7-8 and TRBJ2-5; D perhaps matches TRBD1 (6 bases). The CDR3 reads CASRSVGQQETQYF. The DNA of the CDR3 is TGTGCCAGCAGGTCTGTTGGACAGCAAGAGACCCAGTACTTC.